The present T cell receptor beta chain was sequenced within a study of beta chain features in type 1 diabetes (dated by TCRdb to the late 2010s). For context, the study as a whole: No differences in mean age, gender distribution, total cell number or subset yield were found between patients and healthy donors. The study compared the TCRB repertoires of sorted circulating CD4+ T cell subsets in recently diagnosed type 1 diabetes patients with those in matched healthy donors. Naive and central memory subsets were obtained from all 30 or so donors, but regulatory and stem cell-like memory subsets were isolated from only 8 patients and roughly eight healthy donors. Across all samples, some 99 million sorted cells were examined, and cell number per subset correlated strongly with RNA yield.

All of the isolated RNA was reverse transcribed with the High Capacity cDNA Reverse Transcription Kit, so expressed TCRB transcripts were sequenced. Deep immunoSEQ sequencing was applied to naive, central memory and regulatory T cell samples, giving an average of around 3.4 million total reads per sample. Sorted cells were lysed in RLT buffer and RNA was extracted with DNase-treated RNeasy Micro or Mini kits, depending on cell number. Each cell subset was processed separately to prevent cross-contamination, with patient and healthy donor samples processed together. The immunoSEQ multiplex PCR was used to amplify TCRB sequences from cDNA, generating 87-bp fragments that spanned the CDR3 region. The amplicons were sequenced using the Illumina HiSeq platform. As for how the authors treated the data: Synthetic template baselines were used to correct PCR bias computationally, reads within Hamming distance 2 were collapsed together, and singletons that could not be merged were discarded. Reads were aligned against IMGT to assign V, D and J genes, CDR3 length and insertions or deletions at six rearrangement sites. Clonotype counts were normalized to sorted cell number within each subset before computing true diversity and Gini coefficients with the tcR R package. The overlap coefficient, calculated on TCRB nucleotide sequences, was used to quantify repertoire sharing. Out-of-frame TCRB sequences from naive cells were analyzed as a proxy for the pre-selection repertoire. TCRdb's version of the immuneACCESS table is confined to in-frame rearrangements and falls short of the full clone set. An unresolved V gene accounts for under half of the shortfall where checked; the remainder is of unknown origin. The V and J calls and the clone size are those of that table, but D and trimming were determined from the DNA. The sample table lists approximately 250,000 clones, 9.6% of them with a count of one. The leading ten clones occupy 0.03% to 0.04% of the sample.

A single peripheral blood draw of around 0.11 L on average was collected from each donor into heparinised tubes. A BD FACSAria II was used to sort naive, central memory, regulatory and stem cell-like memory CD4+ T cells with a panel that included CD45RO, CCR7, CD25, CD127, CD95 and CD27. Every sorted population had a purity above 95%. PBMCs were isolated immediately by Lymphoprep density gradient centrifugation and stained directly without culture. Samples were stained and sorted in pairs, with one healthy donor and one patient per experiment, so that batch effects were minimized. Study-wide conclusions, independent of this receptor: A moderate but significant shortening of TCRB CDR3 length was observed in type 1 diabetes patients in all four CD4+ subsets. PCR may preferentially amplify shorter templates, but because patient and control samples were amplified and corrected together, any resulting skew would affect both groups equally. Only small numbers of individuals were included in the HLA sub-analyses, which left unresolved whether HLA type had any influence on TCRB rearrangement. The naive, central memory and regulatory TCRB repertoires appeared to resemble one another more closely among patients than among healthy donors. Because cDNA was sequenced instead of genomic DNA, highly expressing activated cells could be over-represented, though the groups showed no difference in activation or CD3 levels. At VDJ recombination sites, patients with type 1 diabetes made fewer insertions and deleted more nucleotides, a pattern implying thymic rearrangement abnormalities.

The table lists this clone with a few counts. The clone's antigen remains unknown. Base qualities are missing; no much larger clone stands one base away. The CDR3 runs 16 residues from the cysteine to the phenylalanine. The only DNA kept is the CDR3, 48 bases in frame from the first base. The germline ends are 17 bases apart after V is trimmed by 1 base and J by 10 bases. The germline V gene sets CDR1 to SGHTA and CDR2 to FQGNSA. The sequence was collected from a woman aged 18-29 years in good health. The material sequenced was naive CD4+ T cells from blood. The cell subset or site label here, explained by the study, means: true naive CD4+ T cells. The receptor chain draws on TRBV7-2 and TRBJ1-6; TRBD1 might be the D gene, on 5 matching bases. The CDR3 reads CASSLVSGGSGSPLHF. The DNA is as follows: TGTGCCAGCAGCTTAGTCTCGGGGGGTTCGGGATCACCCCTCCACTTT.